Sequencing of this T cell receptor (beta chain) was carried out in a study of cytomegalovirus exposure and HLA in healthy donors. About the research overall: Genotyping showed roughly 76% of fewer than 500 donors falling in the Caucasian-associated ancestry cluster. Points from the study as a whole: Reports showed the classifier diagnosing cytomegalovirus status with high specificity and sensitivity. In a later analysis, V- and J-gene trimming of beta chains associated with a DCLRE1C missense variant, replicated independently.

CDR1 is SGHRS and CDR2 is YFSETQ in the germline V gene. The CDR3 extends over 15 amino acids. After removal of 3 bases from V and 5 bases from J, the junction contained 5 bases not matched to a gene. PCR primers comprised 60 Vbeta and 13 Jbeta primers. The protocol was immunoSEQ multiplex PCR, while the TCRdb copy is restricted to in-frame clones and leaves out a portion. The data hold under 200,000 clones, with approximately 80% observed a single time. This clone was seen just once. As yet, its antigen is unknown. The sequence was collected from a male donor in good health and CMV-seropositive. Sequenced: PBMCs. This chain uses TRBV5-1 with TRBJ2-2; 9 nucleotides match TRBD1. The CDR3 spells CASSSDRGGTGELFF. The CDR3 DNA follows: TGCGCCAGCAGCTCGGACAGGGGAGGTACCGGGGAGCTGTTTTTT.